Listed here are 26 T cell receptor beta chains from one sample, sequenced in a study of blood T cells in healthy people across ages. A J-beta primer mix and a sample-barcoded 5' primer were used in a second PCR of roughly 6 to 11 cycles. One entry per CDR3 protein results from TCRdb running MiXCR on the 5' RACE reads. The sample holds hundreds of thousands of distinct CDR3 sequences, about 56% seen once. The sample consisted of blood. These receptors originate from a man aged 35-49 years in good health.

This clonotype was counted between two and nine times. The chain carries TRBV13 and TRBJ2-5; tentative D call: TRBD2 (5 bases). The ends were cut back, 1 base at V and 2 bases at J, with 14 bases in the middle. The CDR3 covers 16 residues. Germline loops: CDR1 PRHDT, CDR2 FYEKMQ (reference sequence). The CDR3 is CASSLAVRGIQETQYF. In DNA, the CDR3 is TGTGCCAGCAGCTTAGCCGTCCGGGGAATTCAAGAGACCCAGTACTTC.

This chain links TRBV12-3 or TRBV12-4 with TRBJ2-1; 9 bases align to TRBD1. The CDR3 length is 16 residues. The trim removed 4 bases at V and 5 bases at J, leaving 9 bases unmatched. CDR3 bases: TGTGCCAGCAGTTCAACCCGACAGGGGGACAACAATGAGCAGTTCTTC. It specifies CASSSTRQGDNNEQFF.

The J gene is TRBJ1-1, the V gene TRBV20-1, with D hard to call. The CDR3 runs 14 residues. V shed 1 base and J shed 1 base, with 10 bases lying between them. CDR1 is DFQATT and CDR2 is SNEGSKA in the germline V gene (reference sequence). CDR3 sequence (DNA): TGCAGTGCTAGAGCATCTATTGGGAACACTGAAGCTTTCTTT. Protein product: CSARASIGNTEAFF.

This clonotype was counted between two and nine times. This chain uses TRBV6-2 or TRBV6-3 with TRBJ2-1, with 9 bases aligning to TRBD2. This CDR3 has 14 residues. Germline values: CDR1 MNHEY, CDR2 SVGEGT. After removal of 4 bases from V and 9 bases from J, the junction contained 7 bases not matched to a gene. CDR3 DNA sequence: TGTGCCAGCAGTTGGTCTAGCGGGAACGCTGAGCAGTTCTTC. Amino acids: CASSWSSGNAEQFF.

J is TRBJ2-1 and V is TRBV5-1, with TRBD2 as a possible D gene (5 bases). Germline CDR1 is SGHRS and CDR2 is YFSETQ. The ends were cut back, 3 bases at V and 6 bases at J, with 16 bases in the middle. The CDR3 has 15 residues. The CDR3 region is CASSSTLKSGNEQFF. The CDR3 DNA follows: TGCGCCAGCAGCTCGACGCTTAAAAGCGGCAATGAGCAGTTCTTC.

For this clonotype: One base away lies a much larger clone, so this may be a sequencing read error. V gene TRBV7-2 combines with J gene TRBJ2-7; TRBD2 is a possible D gene (5 bases). This CDR3 contains 14 residues. Germline CDR1 and CDR2: SGHTA and FQGNSA. CDR3 DNA: TGTGCCGGCAGCTTAACCCTCGGGGTCTATGAGCAGTACTTC. This sequence encodes CAGSLTLGVYEQYF.

The chain combines TRBV11-1 with TRBJ2-5, with 14 positions matching TRBD2. Germline values: CDR1 SGHAT, CDR2 FQDESV (reference sequence). The length of the CDR3 is 19 residues. J lost 2 bases, V lost 2 bases, and 10 bases had no gene match. In DNA form, the CDR3 reads TGTGCCAGCAGCTTAAGAATCACGACTAGCGGGGGGGGACAAGAGACCCAGTACTTC. Residues: CASSLRITTSGGGQETQYF.

The genes are TRBV7-9 and TRBJ2-1; the match to TRBD2 covers 8 bases. Germline V lookup: CDR1 SEHNR, CDR2 FQNEAQ (reference sequence). With V trimmed by 6 bases and J by 7 bases, 11 bases remained unmatched. CDR3 length equals 15 residues. The CDR3 bases are TGTGCCAGCAGAAAAGCGGGAGTAGGGCCAAATGAGCAGTTCTTC. It translates to CASRKAGVGPNEQFF.

The chain employs TRBV10-3 and TRBJ2-1; D may be TRBD1 or TRBD2 (5 bases each). Germline CDR1 is ENHRY and CDR2 is SYGVKD. The V gene lost 7 bases and the J gene lost 8 bases, with 18 bases spanning the gap. The CDR3 length is 14 residues. The CDR3 sequence is CAITGRGVGDEQFF. The CDR3 DNA sequence: TGTGCCATCACGGGTAGGGGAGTAGGGGATGAGCAGTTCTTC.

The chain couples TRBV20-1 to TRBJ2-1; TRBD1 aligns across 10 bases. This CDR3 has 15 residues. The germline V gene encodes CDR1 DFQATT and CDR2 SNEGSKA (reference sequence). Germline trimming cut 5 bases from V and 3 bases from J; bases unmatched to any gene: 7. The CDR3: CSAGAGQGVYNEQFF. Written as DNA, the CDR3 is TGCAGTGCTGGGGCCGGACAGGGGGTCTACAATGAGCAGTTCTTC.

This chain joins TRBV27 and TRBJ2-3; tentative D call: TRBD1 (6 bases). This CDR3 is 12 amino acids long. The germline CDR1 and CDR2 sequences are MNHEY and SMNVEV (reference sequence). Trimming removed 5 bases from V and 5 bases from J, with 8 bases in between. Here the CDR3 DNA reads TGTGCCAGCAGTCTACAGGGAGATACGCAGTATTTT. Its translation: CASSLQGDTQYF.

In its sample, this clonotype was seen a few times. The gene calls are TRBV27 and TRBJ1-2, with a possible D match to TRBD1 (5 bases). Germline V gene data show CDR1 as MNHEY and CDR2 as SMNVEV (reference sequence). CDR3 length: 14 residues. V shed 8 bases and J shed 8 bases, with 21 bases lying between them. The chain's CDR3 is CASADPSGPRGYTF. The CDR3 DNA sequence: TGTGCCAGCGCCGACCCATCAGGGCCTCGAGGCTACACCTTC.

The chain employs TRBV3-1 and TRBJ2-1; TRBD2 matches 11 bases. Germline-derived CDR1 and CDR2 are LGHDT and YNNKEL (reference sequence). The V and J ends lost 5 bases and 2 bases, in that order; junction bases with no gene match: 5. The CDR3 runs 16 residues. The CDR3 loop is CASSSPLAGAYNEQFF. The CDR3 region has the DNA TGTGCCAGCAGCTCACCACTAGCGGGGGCCTACAATGAGCAGTTCTTC.

This clonotype was found many times. The chain uses TRBV12-3 or TRBV12-4 and TRBJ2-1; 7 nucleotides line up with TRBD1. This CDR3 has 14 amino acids. V dropped 7 bases and J dropped 4; count of bases not matched to a gene: 7. DNA for the CDR3: TGTGCCAGCAAAACACAGGGGCCATACAATGAGCAGTTCTTC. This codes for CASKTQGPYNEQFF.

The CDR3 region is CASGDRALYEQYF. CDR3 sequence (DNA): TGTGCCAGCGGGGACAGGGCCTTATACGAGCAGTACTTC. V and J are TRBV12-3 or TRBV12-4 and TRBJ2-7; TRBD1 matches 9 bases. With 8 bases clipped from V and 4 bases from J, the junction kept 6 bases outside the gene matches. CDR3 length: 13 amino acids.

This sequence joins TRBV29-1 and TRBJ1-4, with D maybe TRBD1 (5 bases). CDR1 SQVTM and CDR2 ANQGSEA come from the germline V gene. V gave up 2 bases and J gave up 6 bases, with 10 bases separating them. CDR3 length equals 13 residues. As DNA, the CDR3 is TGCAGCGTTGAATCAGGGAATCATGAAAAACTGTTTTTT. It yields the protein CSVESGNHEKLFF.

The chain combines TRBV3-1 with TRBJ2-4; TRBD1 matches 8 bases. With the DNA end fitting TRBJ2-5 better, the J assignment may be wrong. CDR3 size: 15 residues. Germline V lookup: CDR1 LGHDT, CDR2 YNNKEL (reference sequence). The CDR3 region is CASSQTDRDAGTQYF. DNA of the CDR3: TGTGCCAGCAGCCAAACGGACAGGGATGCTGGGACCCAGTACTTC.

This clonotype occurred many times. V gene TRBV5-1 combines with J gene TRBJ2-7, with D tentatively TRBD1 or TRBD2 (5 bases each). CDR1 is SGHRS and CDR2 is YFSETQ in the germline V gene. Trimming shortened V by 3 bases and J by 7 bases, and 14 bases separated the two germline ends. The CDR3 runs 13 residues. The CDR3 spells CASSSGTPAEQYF. The CDR3 DNA reads as TGCGCCAGCAGCTCCGGGACGCCAGCGGAGCAGTACTTC.

In regard to this clonotype: A much larger clone lies one base from this, so it may be a read error. The genes are TRBV20-1 and TRBJ2-3, with D possibly being TRBD2 (6 bases). Per the germline V gene, CDR1 is DFQATT and CDR2 is SNEGSKA (reference sequence). There are 16 residues in the CDR3. As DNA, the CDR3 is TGCAGTGCCCATCCCCCACCGGGACTTAGCACAGATACGCGGTATTTT. It yields the protein CSAHPPPGLSTDTRYF.

This clonotype was counted a few times. The rearrangement joins TRBV12-3 or TRBV12-4 to TRBJ2-7; D ambiguous. The V end was cut by 5 bases, the J end by 4 bases, with 9 bases between. This CDR3 spans 12 amino acids. Here the CDR3 DNA reads TGTGCCAGCAGTCTCCAGATTTACGAGCAGTACTTC. It is translated as CASSLQIYEQYF.

V gene TRBV7-3 combines with J gene TRBJ2-1; unclear D gene. Germline values: CDR1 SGHTA, CDR2 FQGTGA. V lost 3 bases and J lost 0, with 6 bases in between. The CDR3 contains 14 residues. The CDR3 reads CASSLAYSYNEQFF. The CDR3 DNA sequence: TGTGCCAGCAGCTTGGCGTACTCCTACAATGAGCAGTTCTTC. Full variable domain (missing parts from reference TRBV7-3 and TRBJ2-1): GAGVSQTPSNKVTEKGKYVELRCDPISGHTALYWYRQSLGQGPEFLIYFQGTGAADDSGLPNDRFFAVRPEGSVSTLKIQRTERGDSAVYLCASSLAYSYNEQFFGPGTRLTVL.

The CDR3 bases are TGTGCCAGCAGCCCTGACGGGGGAAGGAATGAAAAACTGTTTTTT. Translation gives CASSPDGGRNEKLFF. The rearrangement links TRBV7-8 to TRBJ1-4; possibly TRBD1 for D (5 bases). Germline assignment: CDR1 SGHVS and CDR2 FQNEAQ. Trimming shortened V by 5 bases and J by 5 bases, and 15 bases separated the two germline ends. The CDR3 consists of 15 residues. Complete variable domain (other parts from reference TRBV7-8 and TRBJ1-4): GAGVSQSPRYKVAKRGQDVALRCDPISGHVSLFWYQQALGQGPEFLTYFQNEAQLDKSGLPSDRFFAERPEGSVSTLKIQRTQQEDSAVYLCASSPDGGRNEKLFFGSGTQLSVL.

The rearrangement uses TRBV28 and TRBJ2-3; tentatively, D is TRBD2 (5 bases). Trimming shortened V by 8 bases and J by 0 bases, and 12 bases separated the two germline ends. Germline CDR1 is MDHEN and CDR2 is SYDVKM. The CDR3 is made up of 14 amino acids. CDR3: CASERGISTDTQYF. Here the CDR3 DNA reads TGTGCCAGCGAACGGGGAATTAGCACAGATACGCAGTATTTT.

The J gene is TRBJ2-7, the V gene TRBV7-2, with D possibly matching TRBD1 (5 bases). V lost 1 base to trimming and J lost 5 bases, with 9 bases between them. CDR3 size: 13 residues. Germline V lookup: CDR1 SGHTA, CDR2 FQGNSA. In DNA, the CDR3 is TGTGCCAGCAGCTTAGGCAGGGTGGACGAGCAGTACTTC. It codes for CASSLGRVDEQYF.

This clonotype was seen more than once but under ten times. The V call is TRBV7-3, the J call TRBJ2-5; D is possibly TRBD1 (6 bases). Germline CDR1 is SGHTA and CDR2 is FQGTGA. The V end lost 8 bases, the J end lost 4 bases, and 14 bases lay between the germline ends. The CDR3 consists of 13 residues. CDR3 nucleotides: TGTGCCAGCGCCCCAGGGGTAGGAGAGACCCAGTACTTC. Residues: CASAPGVGETQYF. Supplemented by reference TRBV7-3 and TRBJ2-5, the full variable domain reads GAGVSQTPSNKVTEKGKYVELRCDPISGHTALYWYRQSLGQGPEFLIYFQGTGAADDSGLPNDRFFAVRPEGSVSTLKIQRTERGDSAVYLCASAPGVGETQYFGPGTRLLVL.

V and J are TRBV29-1 and TRBJ1-4; a weak D match, TRBD1 (5 bases). CDR3 size: 14 residues. V lost 5 bases and J 8 bases, leaving 18 bases between the germline ends. Germline CDR1 reads SQVTM; CDR2 reads ANQGSEA. The CDR3 sequence is CSVLRVAGEEKLFF. Here the CDR3 DNA reads TGCAGCGTTCTCAGGGTGGCGGGTGAAGAAAAACTGTTTTTT.